These 31 T cell receptor beta chains came from one sample sequenced in a study of identical twins (dated by TCRdb to the mid-2010s). The method behind the library was 5' RACE. Data came from an Illumina HiSeq 2000. The raw public data were reprocessed by TCRdb itself: fastp quality trimming at Q25, MiXCR clonotype calling, in-frame beta chains only. Every distinct CDR3 protein forms one entry, paired with its most common genes and DNA. This sample lists about 700,000 distinct CDR3 sequences; around 6% were detected once. Jointly, the top ten make up approximately 1.6% of the sample. Material for sequencing was naive T cells sorted from blood. The cell subset or site label of this sample denotes: cells isolated with a human naive T-cell isolation kit. These receptors were collected from a man in his late teens or twenties in good health.

This clonotype was counted ten times or more. This sequence joins TRBV12-3 or TRBV12-4 and TRBJ1-1; maybe TRBD1 (6 bases). There are 14 residues in the CDR3. The V end lost 6 bases, the J end lost 4 bases, and 15 bases lay between the germline ends. The CDR3: CASRLGRGGTEAFF. The CDR3 nucleotides are TGTGCCAGCAGGCTCGGTAGGGGGGGCACTGAAGCTTTCTTT.

In its sample, this clonotype was seen a few times. This chain uses TRBV4-1 with TRBJ2-5; 9 nucleotides match TRBD1. Unmatched junction bases numbered 7, after V lost 0 bases and J lost 5 bases. This CDR3 has 16 amino acids. Germline V lookup: CDR1 MGHRA, CDR2 YSYEKL. The CDR3 DNA reads as TGCGCCAGCAGCCAAGAGGGACAGGGAAAGATGGAGACCCAGTACTTC. Its protein product is CASSQEGQGKMETQYF.

This clonotype was seen a few times. The chain has TRBV5-1 and TRBJ2-5; D is undetermined. V was trimmed by 0 bases and J by 3 bases, leaving 12 bases between them. There are 15 residues in the CDR3. CDR1 and CDR2 from the germline V gene are SGHRS and YFSETQ. The CDR3 sequence is CASSLVGGGEETQYF. DNA for the CDR3: TGCGCCAGCAGCTTGGTAGGTGGCGGAGAAGAGACCCAGTACTTC.

Turning to this clonotype: One junction end disagrees with the germline gene, perhaps due to a read error. The chain recombines TRBV7-3 with TRBJ2-1; no definite D call. The CDR3 sequence is 13 residues long. Germline CDR1 and CDR2: SGHTA and FQGTGA. The CDR3 loop is CASSLGSYNDQFF. The CDR3 nucleotides read TGTGCCAGCAGCTTAGGATCTTACAATGACCAGTTCTTC.

In its sample, this clonotype was seen a few times. The chain carries TRBV7-3 and TRBJ2-3, with TRBD1 as a possible D gene (5 bases). Per germline, CDR1 SGHTA and CDR2 FQGTGA. Deletions cut 2 bases from V and 5 bases from J, with 11 bases between. This CDR3 region has 14 residues. CDR3 DNA sequence: TGTGCCAGCAGCTTACCGGAAAGGGGAGATACGCAGTATTTT. Its translation: CASSLPERGDTQYF.

In its sample, this clonotype was seen a few times. V usage is TRBV7-9 and J usage is TRBJ1-2; tentative D call: TRBD1 (5 bases). Deletions cut 1 base from V and 8 bases from J, with 11 bases between. The CDR3 runs to 13 residues. Germline assignment: CDR1 SEHNR and CDR2 FQNEAQ (reference sequence). The CDR3 here is CASSLGGKGGYTF. CDR3 nucleotides: TGTGCCAGCAGCTTAGGGGGGAAGGGCGGCTACACCTTC.

This chain uses TRBV12-3 or TRBV12-4 with TRBJ1-2; D might be TRBD1 (6 bases). The ends were cut back, 4 bases at V and 9 bases at J, with 9 bases in the middle. The CDR3 covers 11 residues. The CDR3 spells CASSYRARYTF. Here the CDR3 DNA reads TGTGCCAGCAGTTACAGGGCCCGCTACACCTTC.

The table lists this clonotype with many counts. V is TRBV20-1 and J is TRBJ2-7, with D maybe TRBD2 (6 bases). The CDR3 contains 12 residues. CDR1 and CDR2 from the germline V gene are DFQATT and SNEGSKA (reference sequence). Between the trimmed V and J ends, which lost 3 bases and 3 bases, there was a span of 9 bases. DNA for the CDR3: TGCAGTGCTAGTCCGGAGGGCTACGAGCAGTACTTC. Protein sequence: CSASPEGYEQYF.

This clonotype was picked up many times. The chain's CDR3 is CSATPVGQSPGNEQFF. The DNA of the CDR3 is TGCAGCGCCACACCGGTAGGACAGAGCCCCGGCAATGAGCAGTTCTTC. The chain employs TRBV29-1 and TRBJ2-1, with a weak D call TRBD1 (6 bases). Between the trimmed V and J ends, which lost 7 bases and 6 bases, there was a span of 25 bases. There are 16 residues in the CDR3. Looked up from germline, CDR1 is SQVTM and CDR2 is ANQGSEA.

This clonotype appeared a few times. This sequence joins TRBV6-1 and TRBJ2-1; possibly TRBD2 for D (5 bases). The V gene lost 6 bases and the J gene lost 6 bases, with 15 bases spanning the gap. This CDR3 contains 14 residues. CDR1 is MNHNS, CDR2 SASEGT, per germline. This chain's CDR3 is CASSLSDSINEQFF. The DNA of the CDR3 is TGTGCCAGCAGCTTGTCGGACTCCATCAATGAGCAGTTCTTC.

This clonotype was detected ten times or more. J is TRBJ2-7 and V is TRBV7-2; D is unclear. Germline loops: CDR1 SGHTA, CDR2 FQGNSA. This CDR3 has 15 residues. Between the trimmed V and J ends, which lost 5 bases and 4 bases, there was a span of 18 bases. CDR3 sequence reads: CASSLTLFEGYEQYF. The CDR3 DNA reads as TGTGCCAGCAGCCTGACTCTCTTCGAAGGGTACGAGCAGTACTTC.

The rearrangement uses TRBV12-3 or TRBV12-4 and TRBJ1-1, with no clear D. The germline V and J ends were trimmed by 1 base and 1 base, with 7 bases remaining between them. CDR3 size: 14 residues. CDR3 sequence: CASSLVLRNTEAFF. The DNA for the CDR3 is TGTGCCAGCAGTTTAGTTCTGAGGAACACTGAAGCTTTCTTT.

Only a few counts were recorded for this clonotype. The chain has TRBV12-3 or TRBV12-4 and TRBJ2-5; D call uncertain. V lost 3 bases and J 1 base, leaving 15 bases between the germline ends. There are 16 residues in the CDR3. The CDR3 loop reads CASSFTVKWGQETQYF. The DNA of the CDR3 is TGTGCCAGCAGTTTTACCGTCAAGTGGGGCCAAGAGACCCAGTACTTC.

This chain joins TRBV5-1 and TRBJ2-1; 11 bases fit TRBD2. The junction had 2 bases not matched to a gene; V was cut back by 0 bases and J by 6 bases. Germline lookup yields CDR1 SGHRS and CDR2 YFSETQ. CDR3 length: 15 amino acids. The CDR3 sequence: CASSLVSGRANEQFF. CDR3 sequence (DNA): TGCGCCAGCAGCTTGGTTAGCGGGAGGGCCAATGAGCAGTTCTTC.

A few counts support this clonotype. The rearrangement joins TRBV7-9 to TRBJ2-1; 13 nucleotides match TRBD2. The CDR3 consists of 15 residues. V trimming: 5 bases; J trimming: 9 bases; junction bases outside the gene matches: 7. Germline V lookup: CDR1 SEHNR, CDR2 FQNEAQ (reference sequence). The CDR3 region is CASSPPGLAGFEQFF. CDR3 nucleotide sequence: TGTGCCAGCAGCCCACCGGGACTAGCGGGATTTGAGCAGTTCTTC. The entire variable domain, with the rest obtained from reference TRBV7-9 and TRBJ2-1, is as follows: DTGVSQNPRHKITKRGQNVTFRCDPISEHNRLYWYRQTLGQGPEFLTYFQNEAQLEKSRLLSDRFSAERPKGSFSTLEIQRTEQGDSAMYLCASSPPGLAGFEQFFGPGTRLTVL.

The DNA of the CDR3 is TGTGCCAGCAAACCGGACCTCACGGGGCAGGGCTCTGGGGCCAACGTCCTGACTTTC. Its protein product is CASKPDLTGQGSGANVLTF. The chain combines TRBV11-1 with TRBJ2-6; the D call may be TRBD1 or TRBD2 (5 bases each). This CDR3 is 19 amino acids long. Germline V gene lookup returns CDR1 SGHAT and CDR2 FQDESV (reference sequence). Trimming took off 7 bases at V and 0 bases at J, with 22 bases between the two ends.

This clonotype appeared many times. V usage is TRBV24-1 and J usage is TRBJ2-2; D might be TRBD2 (5 bases). CDR1 is KGHDR, CDR2 SFDVKD, per germline. This CDR3 has 12 residues. V gave up 9 bases and J gave up 7 bases, with 11 bases separating them. In nucleotides, the CDR3 is TGTGCCACCCGTCTTGGGAGCGGGGAGCTGTTTTTT. This gives the protein CATRLGSGELFF.

In its sample, this clonotype was seen a few times. The gene calls are TRBV7-8 and TRBJ2-7, with TRBD2 matching over 9 bases. There are 15 residues in the CDR3. J was trimmed by 0 bases and V by 3 bases; bases with no gene match: 3. From germline, CDR1 is SGHVS and CDR2 FQNEAQ. The CDR3 nucleotides are TGTGCCAGCAGCTTGCGGGAGGGAATCTCCTACGAGCAGTACGTC. It yields the protein CASSLREGISYEQYV.

This clonotype was seen at least ten times. V is TRBV20-1 and J is TRBJ2-1, with D uncertain. Trimming took 2 bases from V and 3 from J, leaving 8 bases between them. CDR3 length: 13 residues. Germline assignment: CDR1 DFQATT and CDR2 SNEGSKA (reference sequence). DNA for the CDR3: TGCAGTGCTAGATCGGGCGGCTACAATGAGCAGTTCTTC. Translation gives CSARSGGYNEQFF.

This clonotype was detected many times. The junction departs from the called germline gene at one end, perhaps through a read error. This chain joins TRBV5-1 and TRBJ2-1, with 11 bases aligning to TRBD2. This CDR3 has 15 residues. Germline CDR1 SGHRS, CDR2 YFSETQ. The chain's CDR3 is CASSNGTSGYSEQFF. DNA of the CDR3: TGCGCCAGCAGCAACGGGACTAGCGGTTACAGTGAGCAGTTCTTC.

This clonotype showed up many times. CDR3 sequence reads: CASSLVLLAGSTDTQYF. In DNA form, the CDR3 reads TGCGCCAGCAGCTTGGTCCTACTAGCGGGCAGCACAGATACGCAGTATTTT. The V gene is TRBV5-1, the J gene TRBJ2-3; TRBD2 matches at 9 bases. The CDR3 has 17 amino acids. V gave up 0 bases and J gave up 0 bases; unmatched junction bases: 5. In germline, CDR1 is SGHRS, CDR2 YFSETQ.

This clonotype was counted many times. The chain employs TRBV29-1 and TRBJ2-2; a possible D gene is TRBD2 (7 bases). The germline CDR1 and CDR2 sequences are SQVTM and ANQGSEA. Trimming cost V 6 bases and J 6 bases, with 17 bases left between them. The CDR3 extends over 14 amino acids. In nucleotides, the CDR3 is TGCAGCGTCCCCGGGGGGCCACTTCCCGGGGAGCTGTTTTTT. Translating gives CSVPGGPLPGELFF.

This clonotype was detected ten times or more. The V call is TRBV9, the J call TRBJ2-2, with TRBD2 matching over 10 bases. Germline V CDR1 and CDR2: SGDLS, YYNGEE. The CDR3 sequence is 15 residues long. With V trimmed by 4 bases and J by 7 bases, 7 bases remained unmatched. The CDR3 protein is CASSLAGERSGELFF. The DNA for the CDR3 is TGTGCCAGCAGCCTAGCGGGAGAACGTAGCGGGGAGCTGTTTTTT.

This clonotype came up a few times. The rearrangement uses TRBV11-1 and TRBJ2-1; 10 bases map to TRBD2. CDR3 length equals 17 residues. Germline V gene sequence: CDR1 SGHAT, CDR2 FQDESV (reference sequence). Trimming at V came to 0 bases and at J to 4 bases, leaving 6 bases not matched to a gene. CDR3 in amino acids: CASSLAPLAGEYNEQFF. Written as DNA, the CDR3 is TGTGCCAGCAGCTTAGCCCCCCTAGCGGGAGAATACAATGAGCAGTTCTTC.

This clonotype has more than one count but fewer than ten. The V gene is TRBV6-1, the J gene TRBJ2-1; the D is unclear. Germline V gene lookup returns CDR1 MNHNS and CDR2 SASEGT. Trimming stripped 5 bases from V and 8 bases from J, with 16 bases between. The CDR3 covers 14 residues. CDR3: CASSRGYSSDEQFF. The DNA for the CDR3 is TGTGCCAGCAGTCGAGGATACAGCTCGGATGAGCAGTTCTTC.

This clonotype was observed at least ten times. The chain combines TRBV7-2 with TRBJ2-2; the D is unclear. This CDR3 has 15 residues. Germline V lookup: CDR1 SGHTA, CDR2 FQGNSA. Between the trimmed V and J ends, which lost 5 bases and 0 bases, there was a span of 10 bases. CDR3 DNA: TGTGCCAGCAGCCTACTGGGCGCGAACACCGGGGAGCTGTTTTTT. It encodes CASSLLGANTGELFF.

This clonotype occurred many times. The chain recombines TRBV5-1 with TRBJ2-1; TRBD2 matches at 7 bases. Germline CDR1 SGHRS, CDR2 YFSETQ. Trimming removed 4 bases from V and 2 bases from J; junction bases left unmatched: 9. This CDR3 comprises 16 residues. In DNA form, the CDR3 reads TGCGCCAGCAGCATGGGGCTAGCGGCCCCCTACAATGAGCAGTTCTTC. It codes for CASSMGLAAPYNEQFF.

This clonotype was seen at least ten times. This rearrangement joins TRBV27 to TRBJ1-2, with 9 bases matching TRBD1. Germline CDR1 MNHEY, CDR2 SMNVEV (reference sequence). The V and J ends lost 10 bases and 3 bases, in that order; junction bases with no gene match: 12. The CDR3 spans 15 residues. Written as DNA, the CDR3 is TGTGCCATCTTCGCCCCTCGGACAGGGGACTATGGCTACACCTTC. Translation gives CAIFAPRTGDYGYTF.

This clonotype was observed many times. The CDR3 nucleotides read TGTGCCAGCAGCCCAGCGGGAGGGCCGGGTTTGAATGAGCAGTTCTTC. Its protein product is CASSPAGGPGLNEQFF. This rearrangement joins TRBV5-5 to TRBJ2-1, with 10 bases matching TRBD2. V shed 4 bases, J shed 7 bases, and the junction held 11 bases outside the gene matches. Germline V gives CDR1 SGHKS, CDR2 YYEKEE (reference sequence). The CDR3 has 16 residues.

This clonotype came up a few times. The genes are TRBV5-1 and TRBJ2-6; 9 nucleotides agree with TRBD1. Germline CDR1 and CDR2: SGHRS and YFSETQ. V lost 3 bases, J lost 4 bases, and 8 bases stayed unmatched. CDR3 length: 17 residues. The CDR3 nucleotides read TGCGCCAGCAGCTCCTCCGGGACAGGGAGCGGGGCCAACGTCCTGACTTTC. Protein product: CASSSSGTGSGANVLTF.

This clonotype showed up just a few times. The rearrangement links TRBV7-2 to TRBJ1-5; unclear D gene. Trimming cost V 2 bases and J 4 bases, with 12 bases left between them. This CDR3 has 15 amino acids. Germline loops: CDR1 SGHTA, CDR2 FQGNSA. The CDR3 DNA reads TGTGCCAGCAGCTTATCCCTCGTTGGGAATCAGCCCCAGCATTTT. Its translation: CASSLSLVGNQPQHF.